This T cell receptor (beta chain) was found in a study of blood T cell repertoires in COVID-19. On the study more broadly: Both acute and convalescent COVID-19 samples were obtained from the United States, Italy and Spain. In each case, the material was cDNA or gDNA derived from T cells, B-cell-depleted T cells, or PBMCs.

Germline CDR1 reads MDHEN; CDR2 reads SYDVKM. CDR3 size: 15 residues. J lost 1 base, V lost 5 bases, and 7 bases had no gene match. As processed by the authors: Cell counts per sample came from amplifying reference gene primers. TCRdb's table, derived via immunoSEQ multiplex PCR, lists solely in-frame clones and lacks some. The DNA was the basis for D and trimming; V, J and clone size are from that table. The sample lists about 140,000 clones; roughly 89% were seen once. The genes are TRBV28 and TRBJ1-2, with 7 bases aligning to TRBD1. The specimen sequenced was peripheral blood. The sequence was obtained from a woman aged 40 to 50 with acute or convalescent COVID-19. For the CDR3, the DNA is TGTGCCAGCAGTAGGGGGACAGAAGATAACTATGGCTACACCTTC. It translates to CASSRGTEDNYGYTF.